Below, 19 T cell receptor beta chains from the same sample are listed, as sequenced in a study of T cells in localized non-small cell lung cancer. Here immunoSEQ multiplex PCR was the method, and the copy in TCRdb shows in-frame clones only, minus some. Among over a thousand clones listed, roughly a quarter were seen once. The specimen comprised normal lung tissue next to the tumor, sampled before any cancer treatment. The origin of the receptors is a man aged 40 to 69 with stage III lung adenocarcinoma.

This clone rates as medium-sized. J is TRBJ2-3 and V is TRBV6-8; the match to TRBD1 covers 9 bases. The CDR3 consists of 15 residues. In germline, CDR1 is MNHGY, CDR2 SAAAGT. Trimming cost V 6 bases and J 4 bases; bases outside gene matches: 8. The CDR3 DNA follows: TGTGCCAGCAGCCTTCAGGGACAGGGATCAGATACGCAGTATTTT. Amino acids: CASSLQGQGSDTQYF.

In this sample, this clone turned up a few times. The rearrangement uses TRBV6-8 and TRBJ1-1; D uncertain. The CDR3 loop spans 12 amino acids. V was clipped by 5 bases and J by 1 base, with 5 bases between them. In germline, CDR1 is MNHGY, CDR2 SAAAGT. CDR3 sequence: CASSRGNTEAFF. The CDR3 nucleotides are TGTGCCAGCAGTAGAGGGAACACTGAAGCTTTCTTT.

This clone appeared a few times. The rearrangement links TRBV11-3 to TRBJ2-3, with 11 bases that match TRBD2. With V trimmed by 3 bases and J by 5 bases, 7 bases remained unmatched. Germline V gene sequence: CDR1 SGHNT, CDR2 YENEEA. This CDR3 has 16 amino acids. CDR3 bases: TGTGCCAGCAGCTTGGAGCTAGCGGGAGGTCGAGATACGCAGTATTTT. Amino acid sequence: CASSLELAGGRDTQYF.

This clone is labeled large. The rearrangement links TRBV6-8 to TRBJ2-7; the D gene is possibly TRBD2 (5 bases). V was shortened by 7 bases and J by 0 bases, with 16 bases between the two germline ends. The length of the CDR3 is 15 residues. Germline V gives CDR1 MNHGY, CDR2 SAAAGT. This chain's CDR3 is CASTDGGFSSYEQYF. CDR3 sequence (DNA): TGTGCCAGCACTGATGGAGGCTTCAGCTCCTACGAGCAGTACTTC.

By its share, this clone is large. A junction boundary mismatches the germline segment, possibly from a read error. This chain uses TRBV6-8 with TRBJ1-1, with 9 bases matching TRBD1. The CDR3 spans 14 residues. Germline V CDR1 and CDR2: MNHGY, SAAAGT. CDR3 in DNA: TGTGCCAGCACCGATTTCCGGGACAGGGACCAGCTTGACTTT. This encodes CASTDFRDRDQLDF.

The V and J genes are TRBV14 and TRBJ2-5; D uncertain. CDR1 SGHDN and CDR2 FVKESK come from the germline V gene. The CDR3 extends over 16 amino acids. V lost 2 bases to trimming and J lost 3 bases, with 16 bases between them. CDR3 region: CASSQKVAALKETQYF. The CDR3, as DNA: TGTGCCAGCAGCCAAAAGGTTGCGGCCTTAAAAGAGACCCAGTACTTC.

This clone ranks as large (0.1 to 1%). The rearrangement uses TRBV28 and TRBJ2-1, with 10 bases aligning to TRBD2. The CDR3 is made up of 15 amino acids. Germline V gene data show CDR1 as MDHEN and CDR2 as SYDVKM. J lost 5 bases, V lost 5 bases, and 6 bases had no gene match. As DNA, the CDR3 is TGTGCCAGCAGTCCGACTAGCGGGTTCGACAATGAGCAGTTCTTC. This encodes CASSPTSGFDNEQFF.

This clone qualifies as medium-sized. This rearrangement joins TRBV9 to TRBJ1-5; D is unresolved. The CDR3 contains 14 residues. V lost 3 bases, J lost 0 bases, and 7 bases lay in between. In germline, CDR1 is SGDLS, CDR2 YYNGEE. CDR3 amino acids: CASSGGYSNQPQHF. The CDR3 DNA reads TGTGCCAGCAGCGGTGGATATAGCAATCAGCCCCAGCATTTT.

By sample fraction, this clone is large (0.1 to 1%). The chain links TRBV5-1 to TRBJ2-6; TRBD1 or TRBD2 may be the D gene (5 bases each). Germline V gives CDR1 SGHRS, CDR2 YFSETQ. The V end lost 0 bases, the J end lost 0 bases, and 13 bases lay between the germline ends. The CDR3 has 18 amino acids. CDR3 bases: TGCGCCAGCAGCTTGGTTACGGGACCCAGCTCTGGGGCCAACGTCCTGACTTTC. This codes for CASSLVTGPSSGANVLTF.

Sample share makes this clone medium-sized. The chain employs TRBV6-8 and TRBJ2-2, with a weak D call TRBD1 (6 bases). Germline CDR1 and CDR2: MNHGY and SAAAGT. The CDR3 extends over 15 amino acids. Trimming took 6 bases from V and 1 from J, leaving 12 bases between them. CDR3 loop: CASSRDNRNTGELFF. The CDR3 bases are TGTGCCAGCAGCCGGGACAATAGGAACACCGGGGAGCTGTTTTTT.

The V and J genes are TRBV9 and TRBJ2-5; 9 bases fit TRBD2. Germline CDR1 is SGDLS and CDR2 is YYNGEE. The CDR3 consists of 14 residues. Trimming cost V 3 bases and J 5 bases; bases outside gene matches: 5. The DNA of the CDR3 is TGTGCCAGCAGCGGGTTTAGCGGGAGTGAGACCCAGTACTTC. Its translation: CASSGFSGSETQYF. Variable domain in full (rest from reference TRBV9 and TRBJ2-5): DSGVTQTPKHLITATGQRVTLRCSPRSGDLSVYWYQQSLDQGLQFLIQYYNGEERAKGNILERFSAQQFPDLHSELNLSSLELGDSALYFCASSGFSGSETQYFGPGTRLLVL.

In this sample, this clone is large. The chain links TRBV11-3 to TRBJ2-7, with D possibly being TRBD1 or TRBD2 (5 bases each). The CDR3 totals 15 residues. Germline loops: CDR1 SGHNT, CDR2 YENEEA. Trimming removed 2 bases from V and 2 bases from J, with 13 bases in between. In DNA form, the CDR3 reads TGTGCCAGCAGCTTAACGAGGGGATGGACCTACGAGCAGTACTTC. Translated, it gives CASSLTRGWTYEQYF.

By share of the sample, this clone is medium-sized. V is TRBV11-3 and J is TRBJ2-1, with D maybe TRBD2 (6 bases). In germline, CDR1 is SGHNT, CDR2 YENEEA. V lost 2 bases and J lost 6, with 17 bases in between. The CDR3 loop spans 16 amino acids. The CDR3 coding sequence is TGTGCCAGCAGCTTATGGGGCGAGTCTAGCGTCAATGAGCAGTTCTTC. Encoded protein: CASSLWGESSVNEQFF.

This clone was recorded a few times. The gene calls are TRBV4-1 and TRBJ1-5; possibly TRBD1 for D (6 bases). There are 15 residues in the CDR3. CDR1 is MGHRA, CDR2 YSYEKL, per germline. The germline V and J ends were trimmed by 0 bases and 3 bases, with 9 bases remaining between them. The CDR3 DNA follows: TGCGCCAGCAGCCAAGATCCAGGGGTCAATCAGCCCCAGCATTTT. It yields the protein CASSQDPGVNQPQHF.

This clone was observed a few times. V is TRBV6-8 and J is TRBJ1-2; D may be TRBD1 (5 bases). V shed 6 bases and J shed 12 bases, with 17 bases lying between them. CDR3 length equals 12 residues. CDR1 is MNHGY and CDR2 is SAAAGT in the germline V gene. The CDR3 spells CASRDTEVKDTF. CDR3 DNA: TGTGCCAGCAGGGACACAGAAGTAAAAGACACCTTC.

This clone is termed medium-sized (0.01 to 0.1%). The rearrangement joins TRBV11-3 to TRBJ2-7; a weak D match, TRBD1 (5 bases). This CDR3 comprises 15 residues. Germline CDR1 SGHNT, CDR2 YENEEA. V was clipped by 1 base and J by 2 bases, with 12 bases between them. The CDR3 nucleotides are TGTGCCAGCAGCTTAGGGGGCATCGACACCTACGAGCAGTACTTC. Translated: CASSLGGIDTYEQYF.

There are a few counts of this clone. V usage is TRBV10-1 and J usage is TRBJ1-2; D is unclear. The CDR3 runs to 13 residues. Germline CDR1 reads WNHNN; CDR2 reads SYGVQD (reference sequence). V lost 4 bases to trimming and J lost 8 bases, with 14 bases between them. The CDR3 bases are TGCGCCAGCAGTGCTCTCCGATCAACAGGCTACACCTTC. This sequence encodes CASSALRSTGYTF.

CDR3 nucleotide sequence: TGCAGCGCGGTAACCCCTAGCGGGAGATGGGGCAATGAGCAGTTCTTC. It is translated as CSAVTPSGRWGNEQFF. The chain joins TRBV29-1 to TRBJ2-1, with TRBD2 matching over 10 bases. Germline V lookup: CDR1 SQVTM, CDR2 ANQGSEA. CDR3 length: 16 residues. Trimming took 7 bases from V and 6 from J; bases not matched to a gene: 15.

Sample share makes this clone medium-sized (0.01 to 0.1%). The gene calls are TRBV11-3 and TRBJ2-1, with 7 bases identical to TRBD1. The CDR3 totals 15 residues. Germline CDR1 is SGHNT and CDR2 is YENEEA. V lost 5 bases, J lost 2 bases, and 6 bases stayed unmatched. This CDR3 reads CASSPQGVTYNEQFF. The CDR3, as DNA: TGTGCCAGCAGCCCTCAGGGGGTTACCTACAATGAGCAGTTCTTC.